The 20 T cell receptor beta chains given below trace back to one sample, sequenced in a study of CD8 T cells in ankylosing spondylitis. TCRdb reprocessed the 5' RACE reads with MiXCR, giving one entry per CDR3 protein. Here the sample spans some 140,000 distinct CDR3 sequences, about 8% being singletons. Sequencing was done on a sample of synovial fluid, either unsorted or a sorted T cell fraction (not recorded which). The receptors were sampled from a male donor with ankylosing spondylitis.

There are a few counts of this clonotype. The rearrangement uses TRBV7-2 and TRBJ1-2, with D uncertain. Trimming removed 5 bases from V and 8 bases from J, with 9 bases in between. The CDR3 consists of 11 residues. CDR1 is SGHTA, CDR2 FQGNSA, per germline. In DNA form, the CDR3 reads TGTGCCAGCAGCCTGTTTAGGGGCTACACCTTC. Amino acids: CASSLFRGYTF.

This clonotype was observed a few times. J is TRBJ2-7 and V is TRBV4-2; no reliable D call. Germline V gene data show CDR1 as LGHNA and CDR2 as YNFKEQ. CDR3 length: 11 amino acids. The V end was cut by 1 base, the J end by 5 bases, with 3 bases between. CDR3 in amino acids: CASSQADEQYF. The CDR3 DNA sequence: TGTGCCAGCAGCCAAGCGGACGAGCAGTACTTC.

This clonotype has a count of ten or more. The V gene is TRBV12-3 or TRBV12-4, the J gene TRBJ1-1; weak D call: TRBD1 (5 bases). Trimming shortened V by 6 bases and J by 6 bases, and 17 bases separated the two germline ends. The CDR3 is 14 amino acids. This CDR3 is CASSSWGRRAEAFF. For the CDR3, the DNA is TGTGCCAGCAGCTCCTGGGGGAGAAGGGCTGAAGCTTTCTTT.

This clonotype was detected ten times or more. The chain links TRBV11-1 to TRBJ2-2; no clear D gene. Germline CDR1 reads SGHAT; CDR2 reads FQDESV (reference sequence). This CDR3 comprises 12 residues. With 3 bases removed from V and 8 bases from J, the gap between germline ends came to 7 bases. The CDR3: CASSFMRGELFF. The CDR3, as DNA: TGTGCCAGCAGCTTCATGAGGGGGGAGCTGTTTTTT.

CDR3 sequence reads: CASSLGAFAGGRTDTQYF. CDR3 nucleotides: TGTGCCAGCAGCTTAGGGGCTTTTGCGGGAGGCCGCACAGATACGCAGTATTTT. This sequence joins TRBV11-2 and TRBJ2-3; TRBD2 agrees at 8 bases. The CDR3 runs 18 residues. With 1 base clipped from V and 1 base from J, the junction kept 10 bases outside the gene matches. The germline V gene encodes CDR1 SGHAT and CDR2 FQNNGV.

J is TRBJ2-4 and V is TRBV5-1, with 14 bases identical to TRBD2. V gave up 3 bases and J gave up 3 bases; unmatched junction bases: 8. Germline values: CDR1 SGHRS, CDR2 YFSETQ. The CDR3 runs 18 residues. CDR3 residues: CASSSPGLAGESKNIQYF. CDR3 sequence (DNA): TGCGCCAGCAGCTCGCCGGGACTAGCGGGAGAAAGCAAAAACATTCAGTACTTC.

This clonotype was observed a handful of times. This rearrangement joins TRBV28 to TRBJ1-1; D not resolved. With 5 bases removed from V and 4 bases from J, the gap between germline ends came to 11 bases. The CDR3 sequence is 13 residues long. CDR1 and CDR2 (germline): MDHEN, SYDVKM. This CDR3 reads CASSPPVGTEAFF. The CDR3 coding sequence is TGTGCCAGCAGTCCCCCGGTAGGCACTGAAGCTTTCTTT.

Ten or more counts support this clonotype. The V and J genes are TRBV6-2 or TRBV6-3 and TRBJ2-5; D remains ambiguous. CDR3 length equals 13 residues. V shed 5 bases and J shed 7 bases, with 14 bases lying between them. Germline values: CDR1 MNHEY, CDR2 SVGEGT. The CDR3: CASSPVLGGTQYF. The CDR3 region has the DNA TGTGCCAGCAGTCCGGTCCTTGGCGGGACCCAGTACTTC.

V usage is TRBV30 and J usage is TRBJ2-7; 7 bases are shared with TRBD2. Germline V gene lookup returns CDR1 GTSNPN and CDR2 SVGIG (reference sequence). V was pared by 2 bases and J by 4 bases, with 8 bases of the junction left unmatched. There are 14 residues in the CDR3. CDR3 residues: CAWSYASGLYEQYF. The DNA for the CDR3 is TGTGCCTGGAGTTATGCTAGCGGTCTATACGAGCAGTACTTC. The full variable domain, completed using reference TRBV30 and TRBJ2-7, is SQTIHQWPATLVQPVGSPLSLECTVEGTSNPNLYWYRQAAGRGLQLLFYSVGIGQISSEVPQNLSASRPQDRQFILSSKKLLLSDSGFYLCAWSYASGLYEQYFGPGTRLTVT.

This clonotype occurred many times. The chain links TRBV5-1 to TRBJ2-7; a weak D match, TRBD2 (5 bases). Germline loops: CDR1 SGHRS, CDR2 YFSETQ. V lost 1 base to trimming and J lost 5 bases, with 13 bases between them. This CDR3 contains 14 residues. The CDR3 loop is CASSLISVEDEQYF. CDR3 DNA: TGCGCCAGCAGCTTGATATCGGTGGAGGACGAGCAGTACTTC.

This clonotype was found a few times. CDR3 protein: CASRASRADTQYF. The CDR3 coding sequence is TGTGCCAGCAGAGCATCGAGGGCAGATACGCAGTATTTT. The V gene is TRBV27, the J gene TRBJ2-3; perhaps TRBD2 as D (5 bases). Germline V gene lookup returns CDR1 MNHEY and CDR2 SMNVEV (reference sequence). This CDR3 is 13 amino acids long. Deletions cut 6 bases from V and 4 bases from J, with 11 bases between.

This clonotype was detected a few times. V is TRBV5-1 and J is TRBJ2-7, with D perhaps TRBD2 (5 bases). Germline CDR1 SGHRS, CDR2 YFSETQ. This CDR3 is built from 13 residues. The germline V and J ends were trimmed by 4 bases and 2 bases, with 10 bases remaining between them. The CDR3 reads CASSRGPPYEQYF. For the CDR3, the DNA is TGCGCCAGCAGCCGGGGTCCTCCCTACGAGCAGTACTTC.

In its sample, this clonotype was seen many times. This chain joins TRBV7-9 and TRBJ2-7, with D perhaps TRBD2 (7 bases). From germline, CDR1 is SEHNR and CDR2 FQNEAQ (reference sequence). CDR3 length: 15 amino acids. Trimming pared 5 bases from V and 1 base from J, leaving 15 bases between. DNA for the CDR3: TGTGCCAGCAGCGGTACAGGGAGGGCTTCCTACGAGCAGTACTTC. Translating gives CASSGTGRASYEQYF.

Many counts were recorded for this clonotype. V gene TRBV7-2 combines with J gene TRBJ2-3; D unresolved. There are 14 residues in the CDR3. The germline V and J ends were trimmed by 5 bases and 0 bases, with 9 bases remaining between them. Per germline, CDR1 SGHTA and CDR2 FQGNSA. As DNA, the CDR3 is TGTGCCAGCAGCCCTCAGTTGAGCACAGATACGCAGTATTTT. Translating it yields CASSPQLSTDTQYF.

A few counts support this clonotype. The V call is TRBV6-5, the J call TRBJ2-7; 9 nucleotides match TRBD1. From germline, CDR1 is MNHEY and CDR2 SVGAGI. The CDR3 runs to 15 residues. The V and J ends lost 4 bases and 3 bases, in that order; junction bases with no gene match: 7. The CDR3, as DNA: TGTGCCAGCAGTTTCTCCGGGACAGGGAACTACGAGCAGTACTTC. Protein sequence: CASSFSGTGNYEQYF.

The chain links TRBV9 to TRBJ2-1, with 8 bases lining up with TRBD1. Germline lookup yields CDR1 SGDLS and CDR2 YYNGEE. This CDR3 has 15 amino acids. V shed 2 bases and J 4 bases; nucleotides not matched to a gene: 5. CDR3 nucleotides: TGTGCCAGCAGCGTCTCCGGGACAGGTTACAATGAGCAGTTCTTC. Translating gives CASSVSGTGYNEQFF.

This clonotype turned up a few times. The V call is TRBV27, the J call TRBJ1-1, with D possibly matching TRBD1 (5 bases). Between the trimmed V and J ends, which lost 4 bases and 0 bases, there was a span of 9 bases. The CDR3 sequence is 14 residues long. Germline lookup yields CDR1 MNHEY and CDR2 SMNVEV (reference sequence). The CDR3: CASSWDALNTEAFF. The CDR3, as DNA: TGTGCCAGCAGTTGGGACGCCTTGAACACTGAAGCTTTCTTT.

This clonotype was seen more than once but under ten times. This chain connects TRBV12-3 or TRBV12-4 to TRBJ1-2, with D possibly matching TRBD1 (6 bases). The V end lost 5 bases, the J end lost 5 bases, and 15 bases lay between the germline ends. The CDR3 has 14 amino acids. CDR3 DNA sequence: TGTGCCAGCAGTCCTACGGGGGGCCCTTATGGCTACACCTTC. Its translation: CASSPTGGPYGYTF.

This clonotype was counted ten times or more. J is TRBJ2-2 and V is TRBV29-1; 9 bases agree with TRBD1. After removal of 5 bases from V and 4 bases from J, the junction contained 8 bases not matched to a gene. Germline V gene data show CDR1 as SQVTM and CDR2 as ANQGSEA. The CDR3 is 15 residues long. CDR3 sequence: CSVRRTGESTGELFF. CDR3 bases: TGCAGCGTTCGTCGGACAGGGGAAAGCACCGGGGAGCTGTTTTTT.

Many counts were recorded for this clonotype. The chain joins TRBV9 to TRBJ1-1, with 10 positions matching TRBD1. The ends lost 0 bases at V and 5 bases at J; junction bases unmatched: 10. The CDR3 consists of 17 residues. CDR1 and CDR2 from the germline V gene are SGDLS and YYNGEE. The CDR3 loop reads CASSVAGGGQGVTEAFF. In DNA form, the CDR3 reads TGTGCCAGCAGCGTAGCTGGTGGCGGACAGGGGGTAACTGAAGCTTTCTTT.